This T cell receptor (beta chain) was profiled in a study of blood T cell repertoires in COVID-19. Generated by immunoSEQ multiplex PCR, the TCRdb table keeps only in-frame clones and is missing some. The sample contains around 240,000 clones, approximately 85% of which appear only once. Trimming removed 5 bases from V and 0 bases from J; junction bases left unmatched: 7. The V gene's germline CDR1 is LNHDA and CDR2 SQIVND (reference sequence). The CDR3 loop spans 16 amino acids. This sequence was found in a woman aged 45 to 65 who had recovered from COVID-19. Specimen: PBMCs or T cells enriched from blood (not recorded which). The chain employs TRBV19 and TRBJ2-3, with TRBD2 matching 8 bases. CDR3 nucleotide sequence: TGTGCCAGTAGTTTCCGGTCTAGCGGGAGCACAGATACGCAGTATTTT. Protein product: CASSFRSSGSTDTQYF.